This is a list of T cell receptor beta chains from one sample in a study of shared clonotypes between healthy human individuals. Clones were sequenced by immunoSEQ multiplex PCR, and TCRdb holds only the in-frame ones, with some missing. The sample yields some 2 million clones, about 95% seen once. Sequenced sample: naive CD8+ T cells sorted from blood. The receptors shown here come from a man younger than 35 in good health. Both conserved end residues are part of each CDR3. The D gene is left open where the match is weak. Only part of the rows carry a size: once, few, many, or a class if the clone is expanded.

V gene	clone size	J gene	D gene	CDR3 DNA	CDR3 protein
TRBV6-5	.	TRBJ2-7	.	TGTGCCAGCAGTTACTCCGGGGGAGAAGGTGAGCAGTACTTC	CASSYSGGEGEQYF
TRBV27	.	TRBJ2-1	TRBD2	TGTGCCAGCAGTGCGACTAGCGGGAGGAGGGATGAGCAGTTCTTC	CASSATSGRRDEQFF
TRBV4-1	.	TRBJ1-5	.	TGCGCCAGCAGCCAAGATATGGGGTTACCCCTCGGGCTAAGCAATCAGCCCCAGCATTTT	CASSQDMGLPLGLSNQPQHF
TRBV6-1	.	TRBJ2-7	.	TGTGCCAGCAGCCCGGGGATTTGGGACGACGAGCAGTACTTC	CASSPGIWDDEQYF
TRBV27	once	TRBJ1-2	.	TGTGCCAGCAGCCCGGGACGGTCCTATGGCTACACCTTC	CASSPGRSYGYTF
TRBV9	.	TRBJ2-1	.	TGTGCCAGCAGCGTAGGGGACCCCGCCTACAATGAGCAGTTCTTC	CASSVGDPAYNEQFF
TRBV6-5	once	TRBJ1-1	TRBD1	TGTGCCAGCAGTTACGGGACAGGGAGTGAAGCTTTCTTT	CASSYGTGSEAFF
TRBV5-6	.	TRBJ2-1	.	TGTGCCAGCAGCTTGGTACGGGCGGAGCAGTTCTTC	CASSLVRAEQFF
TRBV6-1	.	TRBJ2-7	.	TGTGCCAGCAGTGAACCCGGGACACTTTCCTACGAGCAGTACTTC	CASSEPGTLSYEQYF
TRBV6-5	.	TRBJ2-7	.	TGTGCCAGCAGTTACGGTGACCAGCACGGGTACGAGCAGTACTTC	CASSYGDQHGYEQYF
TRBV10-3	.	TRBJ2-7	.	TGTGCCAGCAGTGAACTCCACGAGCAGTACTTC	CASSELHEQYF
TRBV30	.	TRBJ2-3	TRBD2	TGTGCCTGGAGTATGACTAGCGCCAGCACAGATACGCAGTATTTT	CAWSMTSASTDTQYF
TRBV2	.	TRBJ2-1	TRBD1	TGTGCCAGCAGTGAAACCCCCACAGGGGCCCCTGACCACAATGAGCAGTTCTTC	CASSETPTGAPDHNEQFF
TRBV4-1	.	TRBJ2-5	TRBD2	TGCGCCAGCAGCCAAGTGGCAGCGGGAGGGCCCGAGACCCAGTACTTC	CASSQVAAGGPETQYF
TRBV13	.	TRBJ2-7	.	TGTGCCAGCAGCGAAAGAGTCACTACCAGCTCCTACGAGCAGTACTTC	CASSERVTTSSYEQYF
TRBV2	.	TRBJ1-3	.	TGTGCCAGCGATAGTACAGCGAGCTCTGGAAACACCATATATTTT	CASDSTASSGNTIYF
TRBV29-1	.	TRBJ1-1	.	TGCAGCGTTGAAGAGACAGGCCCCGAAGCTTTCTTT	CSVEETGPEAFF
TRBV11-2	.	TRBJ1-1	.	TGTGCCATCGGACGGAACACTGAAGCTTTCTTT	CAIGRNTEAFF
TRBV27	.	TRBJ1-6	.	TGTGCCAGCGCCGATAGCAGGGCCACCCTCCACTTT	CASADSRATLHF
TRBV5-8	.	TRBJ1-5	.	TGTGCCAGCAGCCGCAGGGCAAGCGGCCTCTCTAGCAATCAGCCCCAGCATTTT	CASSRRASGLSSNQPQHF
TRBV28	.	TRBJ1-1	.	TGTGCCAGCACCATGGACAGCCCGAACACTGAAGCTTTCTTT	CASTMDSPNTEAFF
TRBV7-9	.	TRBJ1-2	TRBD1	TGTGCCAGCAGCACGGGACAGGGGGCGGATGGCTACACCTTC	CASSTGQGADGYTF
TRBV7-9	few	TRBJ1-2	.	TGTGCCAGCAGCTCGGACAGTAACTATGGCTACACCTTC	CASSSDSNYGYTF
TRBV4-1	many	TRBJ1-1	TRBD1	TGCGCCAGCAGCCAAGGGGAGACAGGGGCGAGAACTGAAGCTTTCTTT	CASSQGETGARTEAFF
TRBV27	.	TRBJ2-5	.	TGTGCCAGCAGTTTATTGGGGGCCCAAGAGACCCAGTACTTC	CASSLLGAQETQYF
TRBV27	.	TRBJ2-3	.	TGTGCCAGCAGTTTATCGGAGAGGAAACATACGCAGTATTTT	CASSLSERKHTQYF
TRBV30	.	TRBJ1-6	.	TGTGCCTGGAGGGCGGAGGGGATAAATTCACCCCTCCACTTT	CAWRAEGINSPLHF
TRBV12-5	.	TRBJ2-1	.	TGTGCTAGTGGTTTAGGGGGGCGCCACAATGAGCAGTTCTTC	CASGLGGRHNEQFF
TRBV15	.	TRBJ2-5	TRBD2	TGTGCCACCAGCAGAGATTGGGCTAGCGGCCCGGCGGAGACCCAGTACTTC	CATSRDWASGPAETQYF
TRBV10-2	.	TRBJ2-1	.	TGCGCCAGCAGTGAAACGGGTGAGCAGTTCTTC	CASSETGEQFF
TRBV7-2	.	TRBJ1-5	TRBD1	TGTGCCAGCAGTTTGGGACAGCCAAATCAGCCCCAGCATTTT	CASSLGQPNQPQHF
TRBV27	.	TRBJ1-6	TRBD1	TGTGCCAGCAGTCTAGACAGGGGCAGATCACCCCTCCACTTT	CASSLDRGRSPLHF
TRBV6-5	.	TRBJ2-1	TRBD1	TGTGCCAGCAGTGCCCTTGGGACAGGAGAGCAGTTCTTC	CASSALGTGEQFF
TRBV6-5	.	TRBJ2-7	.	TGTGCCAGCACAGGGCTTTCGAACGAGCAGTACTTC	CASTGLSNEQYF
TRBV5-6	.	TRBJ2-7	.	TGTGCCAGCAGGGTTCAGTCCCAGAACGAGCAGTACTTC	CASRVQSQNEQYF